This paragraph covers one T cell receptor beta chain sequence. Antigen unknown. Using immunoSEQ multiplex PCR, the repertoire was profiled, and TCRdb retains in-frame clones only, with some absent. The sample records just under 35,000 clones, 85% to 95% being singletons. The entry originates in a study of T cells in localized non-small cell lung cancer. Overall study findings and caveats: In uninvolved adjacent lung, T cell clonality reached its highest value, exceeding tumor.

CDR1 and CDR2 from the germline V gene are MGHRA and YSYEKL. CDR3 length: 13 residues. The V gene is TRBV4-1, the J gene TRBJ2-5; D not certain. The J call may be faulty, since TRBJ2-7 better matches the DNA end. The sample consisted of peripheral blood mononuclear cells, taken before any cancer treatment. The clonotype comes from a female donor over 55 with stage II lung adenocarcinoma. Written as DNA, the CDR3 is TGCGCCAGCAGCCAAGGCAATAGTCGCGAGCAGTACTTC. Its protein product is CASSQGNSREQYF.